This entry concerns a single T cell receptor (beta chain). The antigen is undetermined. CD45RO-negative cells were positively selected for CCR7, leaving out terminally differentiated effector memory CD45RA+ cells. All donors qualified as healthy HIV-negative adults and had experienced no recent acute infections or vaccinations. Germline V gene lookup returns CDR1 SGHRS and CDR2 YFSETQ. The J segment lost 5 bases and the V segment lost 0 bases, leaving 8 bases of the junction unmatched. The CDR3 extends over 16 amino acids. Here immunoSEQ multiplex PCR was the method, and the copy in TCRdb shows in-frame clones only, minus some. This sample has 550,000 to 650,000 clones, with roughly 96% found just once. The data were obtained in a study of shared clonotypes between healthy human individuals. Turning to the study itself: Those who served as donors were two women and three men between the ages of 18 and 49. For every donor, three CD4 naive, three CD4 memory, two CD8 naive and one CD8 memory plates were used. Study-level points and caveats: An expected dependence of interdonor clonotype sharing on sequencing depth was noted.

The V gene is TRBV5-1, the J gene TRBJ2-5; 9 bases are shared with TRBD2. The specimen was naive CD8+ T cells sorted from blood. This clonotype was obtained from a woman in her 30s in good health. The CDR3 sequence is CASSLVAGDPGETQYF. The CDR3 DNA sequence: TGCGCCAGCAGCTTGGTAGCGGGAGACCCCGGGGAGACCCAGTACTTC.